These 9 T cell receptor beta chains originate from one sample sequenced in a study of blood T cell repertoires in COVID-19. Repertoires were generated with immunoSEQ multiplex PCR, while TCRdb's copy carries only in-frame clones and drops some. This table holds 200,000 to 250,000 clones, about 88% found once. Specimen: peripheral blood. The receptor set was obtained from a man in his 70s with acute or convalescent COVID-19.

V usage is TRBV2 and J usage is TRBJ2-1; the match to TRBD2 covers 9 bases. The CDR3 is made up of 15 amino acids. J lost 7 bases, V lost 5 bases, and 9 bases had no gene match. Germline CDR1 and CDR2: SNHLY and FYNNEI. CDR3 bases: TGTGCCAGCAGTTGGGATAGCGGGAGCCCTAATGAGCAGTTCTTC. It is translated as CASSWDSGSPNEQFF.

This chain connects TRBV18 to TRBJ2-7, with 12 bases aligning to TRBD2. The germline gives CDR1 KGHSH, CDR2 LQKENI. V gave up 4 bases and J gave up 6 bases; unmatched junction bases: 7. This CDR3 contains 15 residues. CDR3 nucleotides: TGTGCCAGCTCACTGACTAGCGGGAGCCTCCTCGAGCAGTACTTC. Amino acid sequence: CASSLTSGSLLEQYF.

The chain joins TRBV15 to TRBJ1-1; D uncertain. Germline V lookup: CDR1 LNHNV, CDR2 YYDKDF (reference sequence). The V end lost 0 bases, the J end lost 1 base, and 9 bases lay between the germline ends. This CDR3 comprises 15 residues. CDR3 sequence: CATSRDQAGNTEAFF. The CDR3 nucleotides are TGTGCCACCAGCAGAGACCAGGCGGGGAACACTGAAGCTTTCTTT. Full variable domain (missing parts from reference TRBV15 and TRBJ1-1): DAMVIQNPRYQVTQFGKPVTLSCSQTLNHNVMYWYQQKSSQAPKLLFHYYDKDFNNEADTPDNFQSRRPNTSFCFLDIRSPGLGDTAMYLCATSRDQAGNTEAFFGQGTRLTVV.

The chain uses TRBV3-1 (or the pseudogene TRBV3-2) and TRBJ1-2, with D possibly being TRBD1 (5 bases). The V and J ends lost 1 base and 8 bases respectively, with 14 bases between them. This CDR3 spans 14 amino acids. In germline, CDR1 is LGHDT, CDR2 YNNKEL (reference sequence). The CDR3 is CASSQAVGGDGYTF. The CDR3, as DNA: TGTGCCAGCAGCCAAGCGGTAGGAGGGGACGGCTACACCTTC.

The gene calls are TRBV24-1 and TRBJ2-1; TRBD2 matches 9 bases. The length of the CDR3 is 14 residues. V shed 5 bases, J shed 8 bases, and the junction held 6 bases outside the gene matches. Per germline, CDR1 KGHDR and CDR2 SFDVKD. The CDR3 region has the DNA TGTGCCACCAGTGGGCTAGCGGGAATCCATGAGCAGTTCTTC. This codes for CATSGLAGIHEQFF.

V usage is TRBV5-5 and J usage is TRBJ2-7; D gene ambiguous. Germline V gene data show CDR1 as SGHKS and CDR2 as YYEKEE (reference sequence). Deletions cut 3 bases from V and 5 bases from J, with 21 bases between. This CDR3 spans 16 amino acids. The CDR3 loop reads CASSSGGGAYANEQYF. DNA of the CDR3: TGTGCCAGCAGCTCGGGTGGCGGCGCATACGCCAACGAGCAGTACTTC.

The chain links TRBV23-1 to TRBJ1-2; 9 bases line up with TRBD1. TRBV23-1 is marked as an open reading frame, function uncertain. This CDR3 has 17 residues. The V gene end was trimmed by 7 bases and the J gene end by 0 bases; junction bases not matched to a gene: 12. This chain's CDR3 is CASTYGTGINSNYGYTF. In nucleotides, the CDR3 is TGCGCCAGCACTTACGGGACAGGGATAAATTCTAACTATGGCTACACCTTC.

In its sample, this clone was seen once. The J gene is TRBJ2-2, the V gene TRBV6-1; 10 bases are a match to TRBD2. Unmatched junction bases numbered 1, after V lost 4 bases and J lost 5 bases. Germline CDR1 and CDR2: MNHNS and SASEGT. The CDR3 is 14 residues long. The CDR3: CASSVAGGTGELFF. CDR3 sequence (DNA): TGTGCCAGCAGTGTAGCGGGAGGAACCGGGGAGCTGTTTTTT.

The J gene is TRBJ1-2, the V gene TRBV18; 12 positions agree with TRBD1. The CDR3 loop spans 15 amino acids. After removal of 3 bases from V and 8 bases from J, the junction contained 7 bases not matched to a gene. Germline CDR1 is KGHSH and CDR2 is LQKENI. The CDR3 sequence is CASSPSGQGAAGYTF. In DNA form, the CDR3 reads TGTGCCAGCTCACCGTCGGGACAGGGGGCCGCGGGCTACACCTTC.